This T cell receptor (beta chain) is from a study of blood T cell repertoires in COVID-19. About the research overall: PBMCs, B-cell-depleted T cells, or T cells were the source of the cDNA or gDNA that made up the material.

The CDR3 extends over 13 amino acids. CDR1 and CDR2 (germline): MNHEY, SVGAGI. Unmatched junction bases numbered 6, after V lost 7 bases and J lost 7 bases. In the study's own analysis: It was from reference gene primer amplification that nucleated cell counts were estimated. Data came from immunoSEQ multiplex PCR; TCRdb stores just in-frame clones and leaves some out. For V, J and clone size, that table is used; D and trimming come from the DNA. The table lists just over 90,000 clones, roughly 88% of them singletons. The specimen sequenced was peripheral blood. The clonotype comes from a human donor with active COVID-19. The donor label of this sample is uncertain. The rearrangement uses TRBV6-5 and TRBJ2-1, with TRBD1 identical over 8 bases. The CDR3 spells CASKRTGTNEQFF. DNA of the CDR3: TGTGCCAGCAAAAGGACAGGGACGAATGAGCAGTTCTTC.